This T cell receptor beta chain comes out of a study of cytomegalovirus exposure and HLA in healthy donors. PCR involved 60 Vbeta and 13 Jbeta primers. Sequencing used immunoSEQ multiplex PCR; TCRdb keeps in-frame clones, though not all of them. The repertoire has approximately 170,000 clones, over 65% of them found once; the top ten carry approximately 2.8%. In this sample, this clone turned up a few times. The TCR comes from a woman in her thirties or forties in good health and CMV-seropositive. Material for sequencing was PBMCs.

This chain's CDR3 is CASTIGDRESDQPQHF. CDR3 DNA sequence: TGTGCCAGTACCATTGGGGACAGGGAGAGCGATCAGCCCCAGCATTTT. J is TRBJ1-5 and V is TRBV19, with 9 bases that match TRBD1. Germline V gene lookup returns CDR1 LNHDA and CDR2 SQIVND (reference sequence). CDR3 size: 16 residues. V was pared by 7 bases and J by 5 bases, with 12 bases of the junction left unmatched.